This is a list of T cell receptor beta chains from one sample in a study of T-cell reconstitution after alpha-beta-depleted transplantation in children. TCRdb re-called the PCR reads with MiXCR, one entry per CDR3 protein. In the table there are nearly 350,000 distinct CDR3 sequences, roughly 17% of which are singletons. The sequences come from PBMCs, mostly from graft donor cells, collected 360 days after TCRalphabeta/CD19-depleted stem cell transplant. The receptors shown here come from a male patient between 2 and 15 years old who had a stem cell transplant for acute lymphoblastic leukemia, so the T cells may come from the graft donor. Each CDR3 is given without its conserved first and last residue.

j_call: TRBJ1-6; v_call: TRBV7-3; cdr3_aa: ASSFDAGANSPLH
j_call: TRBJ2-3; v_call: TRBV11-2; cdr3_aa: ASSLDWYGGSTDTQY
j_call: TRBJ2-1; v_call: TRBV12-3/TRBV12-4; cdr3_aa: ASSLGLARGYNEQF
j_call: TRBJ2-2; v_call: TRBV7-7; cdr3_aa: ASSSTLNTGELF
j_call: TRBJ2-1; v_call: TRBV12-3/TRBV12-4; cdr3_aa: ASSFLAGGPDEQF
j_call: TRBJ2-7; v_call: TRBV7-6; cdr3_aa: ASSLYDTSPSGTIRYEQY
j_call: TRBJ2-3; v_call: TRBV10-3; cdr3_aa: AISTMNTDTQY
j_call: TRBJ2-7; v_call: TRBV20-1; cdr3_aa: SDGGMGLSEQY
j_call: TRBJ2-1; v_call: TRBV6-2/TRBV6-3; cdr3_aa: ASSRLAGALYNEQF
j_call: TRBJ2-2; v_call: TRBV10-3; cdr3_aa: AISEKRGRTNTGELF
j_call: TRBJ2-1; v_call: TRBV24-1; cdr3_aa: ATSDATLAESSYNEQF
j_call: TRBJ2-4; v_call: TRBV4-2; cdr3_aa: ASSQDPGLAGVTLAKNIQY
j_call: TRBJ2-7; v_call: TRBV7-9; cdr3_aa: ASSLTASRYEQY
j_call: TRBJ1-5; v_call: TRBV4-1; cdr3_aa: ASSQEGRGNQPQH
j_call: TRBJ2-1; v_call: TRBV27; cdr3_aa: ASSLSSGGYNEQF
j_call: TRBJ2-7; v_call: TRBV6-2/TRBV6-3; cdr3_aa: ASSHLAGISYEQY
j_call: TRBJ1-4; v_call: TRBV12-3/TRBV12-4; cdr3_aa: ASSFPRTGSNEKLF
j_call: TRBJ2-5; v_call: TRBV15; cdr3_aa: ATSRPDELTQY
j_call: TRBJ2-5; v_call: TRBV20-1; cdr3_aa: SAPMERPKTQY
j_call: TRBJ2-6; v_call: TRBV7-2; cdr3_aa: ASSPSGVFSGANVLT
j_call: TRBJ1-1; v_call: TRBV19; cdr3_aa: ASSISRASRSTEAF
j_call: TRBJ1-1; v_call: TRBV4-3; cdr3_aa: ASSQVGGVTEAF
j_call: TRBJ2-5; v_call: TRBV12-3/TRBV12-4; cdr3_aa: ASRGAHPQETQY
j_call: TRBJ1-5; v_call: TRBV16; cdr3_aa: ASSQSQVAEPQH
j_call: TRBJ2-2; v_call: TRBV6-5; cdr3_aa: ASSYGRTGELF
j_call: TRBJ2-1; v_call: TRBV10-3; cdr3_aa: AAGTGPNEQF
j_call: TRBJ2-1; v_call: TRBV20-1; cdr3_aa: SANRPLGDNEQF
j_call: TRBJ2-7; v_call: TRBV5-1; cdr3_aa: ASKWDGTGLPYEQY
j_call: TRBJ2-6; v_call: TRBV15; cdr3_aa: ATSRDRTLRSGANVLT
j_call: TRBJ2-3; v_call: TRBV20-1; cdr3_aa: SAFTSGSTDTQY
j_call: TRBJ1-2; v_call: TRBV12-3/TRBV12-4; cdr3_aa: ASRPRLDGYT
j_call: TRBJ1-1; v_call: TRBV5-1; cdr3_aa: ASSLMPGRARFYSAGTEAF
j_call: TRBJ2-1; v_call: TRBV12-5; cdr3_aa: ASGPSGQLYNEQF
j_call: TRBJ1-6; v_call: TRBV28; cdr3_aa: ASQNGQMFPYNSPLH
j_call: TRBJ2-5; v_call: TRBV5-1; cdr3_aa: ASSLARGFTYQETQY
j_call: TRBJ2-7; v_call: TRBV14; cdr3_aa: ASSQGTGSPYEQY
j_call: TRBJ1-2; v_call: TRBV5-1; cdr3_aa: ASSPYRGELNGYT
j_call: TRBJ1-3; v_call: TRBV6-5; cdr3_aa: ASSSGTGAGNTIY
j_call: TRBJ1-6; v_call: TRBV4-3; cdr3_aa: ASSQQAVDSPLH
j_call: TRBJ2-1; v_call: TRBV29-1; cdr3_aa: SVEGGGIPSYNEQF
j_call: TRBJ2-7; v_call: TRBV28; cdr3_aa: ASSLGGHEQY
j_call: TRBJ2-7; v_call: TRBV3-1; cdr3_aa: ASSSLQGSYEQY
j_call: TRBJ2-2; v_call: TRBV12-3/TRBV12-4; cdr3_aa: ASSFASGRWNTGELF
j_call: TRBJ2-2; v_call: TRBV7-9; cdr3_aa: ASSREGPPGELF
j_call: TRBJ2-7; v_call: TRBV3-1; cdr3_aa: ASSQDGLAGELPFSEQY